Sequencing of this T cell receptor (beta chain) was carried out in a study of CD8 T cells in ankylosing spondylitis. This clonotype has just a few counts. Its antigen is not identified. Study results and caveats: Some motif variants were previously reported in reactive arthritis synovial fluid and blood. A motif of 7 to 9 highly homologous TCR beta variants was seen as apparently characteristic of ankylosing spondylitis blood.

Germline CDR1 reads DFQATT; CDR2 reads SNEGSKA (reference sequence). This CDR3 has 13 amino acids. The V gene lost 3 bases and the J gene lost 10 bases, with 16 bases spanning the gap. TCRdb processed the 5' RACE reads anew with MiXCR; each CDR3 protein has one entry. Counted here are around 430,000 distinct CDR3 sequences, more than 15% occurring once; the ten biggest clones make up 1%. This receptor was obtained from a male donor with ankylosing spondylitis. The chain is built from TRBV20-1 and TRBJ2-1; D gene unclear. The sequencing input was blood, either unsorted or a sorted T cell fraction (not recorded which). This CDR3 is CSARTLRDGEQFF. The CDR3 nucleotides read TGCAGTGCTAGGACCCTAAGGGATGGGGAGCAGTTCTTC.